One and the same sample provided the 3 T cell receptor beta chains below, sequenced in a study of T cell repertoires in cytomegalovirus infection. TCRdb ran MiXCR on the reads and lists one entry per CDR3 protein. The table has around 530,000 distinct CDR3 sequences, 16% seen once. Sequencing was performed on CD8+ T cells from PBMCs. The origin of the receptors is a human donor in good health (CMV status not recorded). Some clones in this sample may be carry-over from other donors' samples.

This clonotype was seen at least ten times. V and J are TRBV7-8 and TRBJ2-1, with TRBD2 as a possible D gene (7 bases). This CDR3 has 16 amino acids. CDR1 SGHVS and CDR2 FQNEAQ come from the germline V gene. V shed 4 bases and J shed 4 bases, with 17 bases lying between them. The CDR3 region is CASSSRERGGYNEQFF. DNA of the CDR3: TGTGCCAGCAGCTCCAGGGAGAGGGGGGGGTACAATGAGCAGTTCTTC.

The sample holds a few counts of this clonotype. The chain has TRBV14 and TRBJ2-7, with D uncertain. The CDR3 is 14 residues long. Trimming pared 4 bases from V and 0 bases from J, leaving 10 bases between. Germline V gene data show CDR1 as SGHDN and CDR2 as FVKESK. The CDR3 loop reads CASSLYSNSYEQYF. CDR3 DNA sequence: TGTGCCAGCAGCCTTTACAGCAACTCCTACGAGCAGTACTTC.

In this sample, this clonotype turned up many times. The chain's CDR3 is CASLVDGGGRGNTGELFF. CDR3 coding DNA: TGTGCCAGCCTCGTAGATGGTGGCGGGAGGGGGAACACCGGGGAGCTGTTTTTT. The V gene is TRBV6-1, the J gene TRBJ2-2; the match to TRBD2 covers 9 bases. The CDR3 contains 18 residues. V gave up 8 bases and J gave up 1 base; unmatched junction bases: 14. Germline CDR1 is MNHNS and CDR2 is SASEGT.